This T cell receptor beta chain was retrieved from a study of cytomegalovirus exposure and HLA in healthy donors. The wider study: Early on, a data release was issued that held some 91 million unique TCRs from HLA-typed donors. Study observations and caveats: Immune exposure information available was restricted to CMV serostatus.

The germline CDR1 and CDR2 sequences are MNHEY and SVGAGI. V was clipped by 4 bases and J by 4 bases, with 14 bases between them. This CDR3 has 16 amino acids. As for this clone: Its target is not known.

This PCR relied on a set of 60 Vbeta primers and 13 Jbeta primers. TCRdb keeps only in-frame clones here, not all; method: immunoSEQ multiplex PCR. The sample lists some 220,000 clones, 70% to 90% occurring once. The chain has TRBV6-5 and TRBJ2-6; weak D call: TRBD1 (6 bases). Sequenced: PBMCs. The origin of this receptor is a girl between 2 and 10 years old in good health and CMV-seronegative. This chain's CDR3 is CASSSPDSHGANVLTF. The CDR3 DNA reads TGTGCCAGCAGTTCGCCGGACAGTCACGGGGCCAACGTCCTGACTTTC.